What follows describes a single T cell receptor (beta chain). The study ran its PCR with 60 Vbeta and 13 Jbeta primers. Measured with immunoSEQ multiplex PCR; TCRdb has only the in-frame clones, and not every one. The table shows about 150,000 clones, with just under 75% occurring only once. This specimen belongs to a study of cytomegalovirus exposure and HLA in healthy donors. This CDR3 contains 14 residues. Between the trimmed V and J ends, which lost 2 bases and 10 bases, there was a span of 14 bases. The V gene's germline CDR1 is MNHEY and CDR2 SVGAGI. Input material: PBMCs. The chain couples TRBV6-5 to TRBJ1-4; D uncertain. This clonotype originated in a woman aged 18 to 35 in good health and CMV-seronegative. The CDR3 is CASSYLGQVRKLFF. CDR3 in DNA: TGTGCCAGCAGTTACCTTGGGCAGGTCAGAAAACTGTTTTTT.